This entry features one T cell receptor beta chain sequence. The sample originates from a study of T cell changes during pregnancy in multiple sclerosis. Profiled with immunoSEQ multiplex PCR; TCRdb holds only in-frame clones, not every one. The data show approximately 100,000 clones, about 90% seen once. The V and J ends lost 4 bases and 0 bases, in that order; junction bases with no gene match: 10. From germline, CDR1 is SGDLS and CDR2 YYNGEE. The length of the CDR3 is 19 residues. This TCR was recovered from a female donor with multiple sclerosis, enrolled in a pregnancy study. This sample comprised peripheral blood, obtained before pregnancy. The V and J genes are TRBV9 and TRBJ2-3; TRBD2 aligns across 14 bases. CDR3 protein: CASSPWTSGRKTSTDTQYF. For the CDR3, the DNA is TGTGCCAGCAGCCCCTGGACTAGCGGGAGGAAAACTAGCACAGATACGCAGTATTTT.